This T cell receptor beta chain derives from a study of OX40 agonist ivuxolimab in advanced cancers. Study background: The treatment was a fully human IgG2 OX40 agonist, ivuxolimab. Each patient was given ivuxolimab into a vein every 2 weeks, at 0.01 to 10 mg/kg. Past anti-PD-1, anti-PD-L1 or anti-CTLA-4 therapy was accepted, and 40% had received some.

The CDR3 runs 13 residues. V was trimmed by 5 bases and J by 5 bases, leaving 12 bases between them. Germline values: CDR1 SNHLY, CDR2 FYNNEI. The method was immunoSEQ multiplex PCR; TCRdb's version includes in-frame clones alone and lacks a portion of them. The repertoire has tens of thousands of clones, about 93% of them found once; the top ten carry roughly 0.44%. The source of this sequence is an adult with an advanced solid tumor such as melanoma, head and neck, liver or kidney cancer. This chain links TRBV2 with TRBJ2-5; the D call may be TRBD1 or TRBD2 (5 bases each). The sample in question was CD4+ or CD8+ T cells sorted from blood, obtained in a trial of the OX40 agonist ivuxolimab. In DNA form, the CDR3 reads TGTGCCAGCAGTCTTCCCGAGGGGGAGACCCAGTACTTC. This gives the protein CASSLPEGETQYF.